The clone carrying this T cell receptor (beta chain) was detected many times. Antigen unknown. Amplification from RNA transcripts yielded the TCR beta CDR3 regions. RT-PCR was first run with HTBI primers, then multiplex PCR in a second round. One entry per CDR3 protein results from TCRdb running MiXCR on the multiplex PCR reads. This sample has around 660,000 distinct CDR3 sequences; roughly 39% occur once, and the top ten carry more than 2.5%. Germline V gene lookup returns CDR1 SGHRS and CDR2 YFSETQ. The V and J ends lost 2 bases and 8 bases respectively, with 10 bases between them. This CDR3 comprises 12 residues. This entry is derived from a study of Graves' ophthalmopathy and Graves' hyperthyroidism. Study outcomes and limitations: Most thyroid clonotypes expanded beyond 0.001 frequency were also found in blood. The model's ophthalmopathy progression predictions had about 71% sensitivity and roughly 72% specificity.

Diagnoses were established from clinical symptoms, serum thyroxine, TRAb, thyroid ultrasound and orbital computed tomography. Out of roughly 9.3 ml of fresh peripheral blood, PBMCs were obtained. The J gene is TRBJ1-2, the V gene TRBV5-1; D perhaps matches TRBD1 (6 bases). This clonotype was obtained from an adult man with Graves' ophthalmopathy. Sequencing input: peripheral blood. The CDR3 DNA sequence: TGCGCCAGCAGCTTTGGGGGGGCCGGCTACACCTTC. It codes for CASSFGGAGYTF.